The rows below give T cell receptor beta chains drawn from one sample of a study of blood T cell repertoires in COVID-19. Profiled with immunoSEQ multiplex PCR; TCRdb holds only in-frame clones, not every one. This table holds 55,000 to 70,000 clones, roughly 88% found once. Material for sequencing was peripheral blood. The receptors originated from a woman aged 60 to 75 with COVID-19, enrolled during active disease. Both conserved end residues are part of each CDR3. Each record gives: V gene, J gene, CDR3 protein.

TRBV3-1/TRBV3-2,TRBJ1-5,CASSFGTPRDNQPQHF
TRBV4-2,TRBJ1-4,CASSQDWYSNNEKLFF
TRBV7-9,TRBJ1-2,CASSLTQGEDYTF
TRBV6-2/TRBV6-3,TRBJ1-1,CASSGQGARDTEAFF
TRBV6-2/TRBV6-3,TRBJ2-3,CASSRDRTNTDTQYF
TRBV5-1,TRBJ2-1,CASSSILAGVYNEQFF
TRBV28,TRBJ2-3,CASSSQGGTDTQYF
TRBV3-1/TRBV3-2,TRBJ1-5,CASSQGGYSNQPQHF
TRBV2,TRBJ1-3,CASSEGPASAEGNTIYF
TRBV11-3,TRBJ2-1,CASSLAGLSSYNEQFF
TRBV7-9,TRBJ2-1,CASSLLVGSSGDYNEQFF
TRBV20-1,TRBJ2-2,CSASSLDANTGELFF
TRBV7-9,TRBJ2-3,CASSSLASSTDTQYF